Sequencing of this TCR beta chain was carried out in a study of shared clonotypes between healthy human individuals. Overall study: Each donor had three CD4 naive, three CD4 memory, two CD8 naive and one CD8 memory plate.

Repertoires were generated with immunoSEQ multiplex PCR, while TCRdb's copy carries only in-frame clones and drops some. The data show hundreds of thousands of clones, approximately 79% seen once. As to this clone: Its antigen is still unknown.

Study results and caveats: At large depth, rarefaction still showed sorted-subset sequencing to be incomplete. Clonotype sharing among donors, it was expected, would be affected by sequencing depth. Sampling was confined to blood; repertoires within tissues likely differ.

The CDR3 loop spans 17 amino acids. The ends were cut back, 0 bases at V and 5 bases at J, with 19 bases in the middle. The germline V gene encodes CDR1 MRHNA and CDR2 SNTAGT. The sequenced sample was memory CD4+ T cells sorted from blood. Subset noted: CD45RA-negative fraction. This chain uses TRBV6-4 with TRBJ2-5; weak D call: TRBD1 (6 bases). The TCR originated in a woman aged 25 to 45 in good health. In DNA, the CDR3 is TGTGCCAGCAGTGACTCGAATTCATGGGACATTCGGGAGACCCAGTACTTC. Protein product: CASSDSNSWDIRETQYF.